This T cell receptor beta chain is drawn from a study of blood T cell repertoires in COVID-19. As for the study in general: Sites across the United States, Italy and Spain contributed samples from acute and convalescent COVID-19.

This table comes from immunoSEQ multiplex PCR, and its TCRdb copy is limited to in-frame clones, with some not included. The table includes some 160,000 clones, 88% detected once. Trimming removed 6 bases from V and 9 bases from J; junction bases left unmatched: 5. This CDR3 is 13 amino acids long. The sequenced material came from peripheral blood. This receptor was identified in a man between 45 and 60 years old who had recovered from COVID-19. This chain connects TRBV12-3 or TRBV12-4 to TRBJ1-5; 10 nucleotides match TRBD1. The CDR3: CASSDRGLRPQHF. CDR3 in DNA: TGTGCCAGCAGCGACAGGGGGCTAAGGCCCCAGCATTTT.